The 21 T cell receptor beta chains given below trace back to one sample, sequenced in a study of blood T cells in healthy people across ages. Combining a sample-barcoded 5' primer with a J-beta primer mix, a second PCR ran for roughly 7 to 12 cycles. A single record per CDR3 protein comes from TCRdb applying MiXCR to the 5' RACE reads. The sample has almost 550,000 distinct CDR3 sequences, approximately 25% seen once. These data were likewise used in another study, on T cells of mothers and their children.

Sequencing input: blood. The receptors were gathered from a boy under 18 in good health.

J is TRBJ2-5 and V is TRBV7-9, with 9 positions matching TRBD2. Germline values: CDR1 SEHNR, CDR2 FQNEAQ (reference sequence). CDR3 size: 16 residues. Trimming at V came to 2 bases and at J to 2 bases, leaving 6 bases not matched to a gene. The CDR3 DNA follows: TGTGCCAGCAGCTTATTCCCCAGCGGGGGGCAAGAGACCCAGTACTTC. It specifies CASSLFPSGGQETQYF.

This clonotype was detected a few times. The V call is TRBV6-2 or TRBV6-3, the J call TRBJ2-7, with TRBD1 identical over 7 bases. The germline V gene has CDR1 MNHEY and CDR2 SVGEGT. There are 14 residues in the CDR3. V lost 11 bases and J lost 0; bases outside the gene matches: 10. The CDR3: CAASDRDSSYEQYF. The CDR3 bases are TGTGCCGCCTCCGACAGGGATAGCTCCTACGAGCAGTACTTC.

In this sample, this clonotype turned up a few times. V is TRBV27 and J is TRBJ1-2, with TRBD1 as a possible D gene (5 bases). This CDR3 spans 15 amino acids. Per the germline V gene, CDR1 is MNHEY and CDR2 is SMNVEV (reference sequence). The V end was cut by 1 base, the J end by 6 bases, with 15 bases between. CDR3 DNA: TGTGCCAGCAGTTTATTTCCAGGGCTAATCCATGGCTACACCTTC. As protein: CASSLFPGLIHGYTF.

V gene TRBV30 combines with J gene TRBJ2-1, with 8 nucleotides matching TRBD2. Trimming at V came to 3 bases and at J to 4 bases, leaving 11 bases not matched to a gene. This CDR3 region has 16 residues. Germline V CDR1 and CDR2: GTSNPN, SVGIG (reference sequence). CDR3 sequence reads: CAWSRAGGMGYNEQFF. DNA of the CDR3: TGTGCCTGGAGCCGCGCGGGGGGAATGGGTTACAATGAGCAGTTCTTC.

This clonotype has a handful of counts. The chain recombines TRBV2 with TRBJ2-3; TRBD2 aligns across 10 bases. Germline V gene data show CDR1 as SNHLY and CDR2 as FYNNEI. The CDR3 totals 16 residues. The junction had 8 bases not matched to a gene; V was cut back by 7 bases and J by 1 base. The CDR3 bases are TGTGCCAGCAAACTAGCGGGACGGGCCCGCACAGATACGCAGTATTTT. It encodes CASKLAGRARTDTQYF.

The chain employs TRBV20-1 and TRBJ2-1, with 9 bases aligning to TRBD2. The V and J ends lost 2 bases and 3 bases, in that order; junction bases with no gene match: 8. Germline V gene lookup returns CDR1 DFQATT and CDR2 SNEGSKA (reference sequence). There are 16 residues in the CDR3. For the CDR3, the DNA is TGCAGTGCTAGAACCATAGCGGGAGTAAGCTACAATGAGCAGTTCTTC. It codes for CSARTIAGVSYNEQFF.

This rearrangement joins TRBV12-3 or TRBV12-4 to TRBJ1-5; D not resolved. V was clipped by 4 bases and J by 4 bases, with 11 bases between them. This CDR3 spans 14 amino acids. The CDR3 sequence is CASSYNSPNQPQHF. The CDR3, as DNA: TGTGCCAGCAGTTACAACAGTCCAAATCAGCCCCAGCATTTT.

The chain joins TRBV7-2 to TRBJ2-7, with 11 bases that match TRBD2. Germline V gives CDR1 SGHTA, CDR2 FQGNSA. The CDR3 is 20 amino acids. The J segment lost 3 bases and the V segment lost 5 bases, leaving 21 bases of the junction unmatched. DNA of the CDR3: TGTGCCAGCAGCCCCGGGCGTTTTGGGTTAGCGGGGGGGCCGATCTACGAGCAGTACTTC. Translated, it gives CASSPGRFGLAGGPIYEQYF.

CDR3: CASSALTSGRGNEQFF. The CDR3 nucleotides read TGTGCCAGCAGCGCCCTGACTAGCGGGAGGGGGAATGAGCAGTTCTTC. The chain recombines TRBV9 with TRBJ2-5, with 14 positions matching TRBD2. The DNA end favors TRBJ2-1, so the J call may be wrong. Germline CDR1 and CDR2: SGDLS and YYNGEE. The CDR3 contains 16 residues.

This clonotype was seen a few times. The V gene is TRBV29-1, the J gene TRBJ2-5; unclear D gene. Matching the DNA end better, TRBJ2-7 makes the J call doubtful. The CDR3 runs 13 residues. Germline loops: CDR1 SQVTM, CDR2 ANQGSEA. The CDR3 bases are TGCAGCGTTGATCTCGCCGGTTCCTACGAGCAGTACTTC. As protein: CSVDLAGSYEQYF.

This clonotype was observed a few times. This rearrangement joins TRBV28 to TRBJ2-5; D not resolved. CDR1 and CDR2 from the germline V gene are MDHEN and SYDVKM. Deletions cut 5 bases from V and 7 bases from J, with 23 bases between. The CDR3 has 16 amino acids. CDR3 amino acids: CASSQSSLEGPRTQYF. The DNA for the CDR3 is TGTGCCAGCAGTCAGTCGAGTTTGGAAGGGCCCAGGACCCAGTACTTC.

The chain joins TRBV6-2 or TRBV6-3 to TRBJ2-1; D is perhaps TRBD2 (5 bases). The J call could be wrong; TRBJ2-7 is a better fit for the DNA end. Looked up from germline, CDR1 is MNHEY and CDR2 is SVGEGT. This CDR3 comprises 13 residues. The CDR3 DNA follows: TGTGCCAGCAGTTATGCAGACTACTACGAGCAGTACTTC. It codes for CASSYADYYEQYF.

CDR3 sequence (DNA): TGTGCCAGCAGGGGTGGAGCCGGGACTAGCGGGGTTCGCGAGCAGTACTTC. Protein product: CASRGGAGTSGVREQYF. The chain couples TRBV7-9 to TRBJ2-7, with 13 nucleotides matching TRBD2. V trimming: 6 bases; J trimming: 6 bases; junction bases outside the gene matches: 14. In germline, CDR1 is SEHNR, CDR2 FQNEAQ (reference sequence). CDR3 length: 17 amino acids.

The rearrangement joins TRBV3-1 to TRBJ2-1; 7 bases agree with TRBD2. The junction had 11 bases not matched to a gene; V was cut back by 9 bases and J by 9 bases. This CDR3 is 13 amino acids long. Germline CDR1 LGHDT, CDR2 YNNKEL (reference sequence). CDR3 loop: CASQERGSVEQFF. The CDR3 nucleotides are TGTGCCAGTCAGGAGCGGGGAAGTGTTGAGCAGTTCTTC.

V is TRBV28 and J is TRBJ1-1, with a tentative D call TRBD1 (6 bases). Germline CDR1 reads MDHEN; CDR2 reads SYDVKM. Trimming removed 6 bases from V and 4 bases from J, with 15 bases in between. The length of the CDR3 is 14 residues. The CDR3 DNA reads as TGTGCCAGCAGGTATACAGGGTTAGGCACTGAAGCTTTCTTT. Encoded protein: CASRYTGLGTEAFF.

This clonotype was found many times. The V gene is TRBV18, the J gene TRBJ1-2; D might be TRBD1 (6 bases). The CDR3 has 13 amino acids. The germline V and J ends were trimmed by 3 bases and 2 bases, with 7 bases remaining between them. Germline V gives CDR1 KGHSH, CDR2 LQKENI. The CDR3 coding sequence is TGTGCCAGCTCACCGGGGGCGAACTATGGCTACACCTTC. Amino acids: CASSPGANYGYTF.

The chain has TRBV20-1 and TRBJ2-5; D may be TRBD2 (7 bases). The J call could be wrong; TRBJ2-7 is a better fit for the DNA end. This CDR3 contains 14 residues. The V gene's germline CDR1 is DFQATT and CDR2 SNEGSKA (reference sequence). CDR3 protein: CSATGGGASYEQYF. The CDR3 DNA is TGCAGTGCTACGGGCGGGGGCGCCTCCTACGAGCAGTACTTC.

In this sample, this clonotype turned up a few times. One base away lies a much larger clone, so this may be a sequencing read error. The chain carries TRBV6-2 or TRBV6-3 and TRBJ2-2; the match to TRBD2 covers 10 bases. In germline, CDR1 is MNHEY, CDR2 SVGEGT. This CDR3 has 15 amino acids. Unmatched junction bases numbered 3, after V lost 2 bases and J lost 6 bases. CDR3: CASSYSGRAAGELFF. CDR3 bases: TGTGCCAGCAGTTACAGCGGGAGGGCCGCCGGGGAGCTGTTTTTT.

The chain joins TRBV27 to TRBJ2-7; tentatively, D is TRBD1 or TRBD2 (5 bases each). V was pared by 3 bases and J by 5 bases, with 14 bases between. The CDR3 is 14 amino acids. Per germline, CDR1 MNHEY and CDR2 SMNVEV (reference sequence). CDR3 DNA: TGTGCCAGCAGTTTGAGGGGTCCCTCGCACGAGCAGTACTTC. This sequence encodes CASSLRGPSHEQYF.

The CDR3 DNA sequence: TGTGCCAGCAGCCAGGAGACTAGCGGCCCCTACAATGAGCAGTTCTTC. The encoded protein is CASSQETSGPYNEQFF. The V and J genes are TRBV3-1 and TRBJ2-1; 9 bases agree with TRBD2. The V gene's germline CDR1 is LGHDT and CDR2 YNNKEL (reference sequence). Trimming at V came to 3 bases and at J to 2 bases, leaving 5 bases not matched to a gene. The CDR3 length is 16 residues.

This clonotype was seen ten or more times. V gene TRBV2 combines with J gene TRBJ2-1, with 7 bases that match TRBD2. Germline V gene sequence: CDR1 SNHLY, CDR2 FYNNEI. This CDR3 has 14 amino acids. V lost 3 bases to trimming and J lost 6 bases; unmatched junction nucleotides: 5. CDR3 bases: TGTGCCAGCAGTGACGTCGGGGGGATCAATGAGCAGTTCTTC. Its translation is CASSDVGGINEQFF.